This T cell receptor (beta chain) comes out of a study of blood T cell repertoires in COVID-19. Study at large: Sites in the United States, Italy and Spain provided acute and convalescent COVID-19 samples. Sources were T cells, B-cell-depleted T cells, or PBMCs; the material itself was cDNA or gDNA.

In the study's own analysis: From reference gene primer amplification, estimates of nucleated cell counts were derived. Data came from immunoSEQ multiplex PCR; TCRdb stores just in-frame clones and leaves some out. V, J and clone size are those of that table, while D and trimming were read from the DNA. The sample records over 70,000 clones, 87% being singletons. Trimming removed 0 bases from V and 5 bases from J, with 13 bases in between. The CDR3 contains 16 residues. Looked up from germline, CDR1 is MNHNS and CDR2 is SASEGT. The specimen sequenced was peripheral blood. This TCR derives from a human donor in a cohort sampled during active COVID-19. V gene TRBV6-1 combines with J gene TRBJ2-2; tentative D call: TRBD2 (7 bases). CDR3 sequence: CASSEARGGATGELFF. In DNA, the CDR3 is TGTGCCAGCAGTGAAGCGCGTGGGGGGGCGACCGGGGAGCTGTTTTTT.